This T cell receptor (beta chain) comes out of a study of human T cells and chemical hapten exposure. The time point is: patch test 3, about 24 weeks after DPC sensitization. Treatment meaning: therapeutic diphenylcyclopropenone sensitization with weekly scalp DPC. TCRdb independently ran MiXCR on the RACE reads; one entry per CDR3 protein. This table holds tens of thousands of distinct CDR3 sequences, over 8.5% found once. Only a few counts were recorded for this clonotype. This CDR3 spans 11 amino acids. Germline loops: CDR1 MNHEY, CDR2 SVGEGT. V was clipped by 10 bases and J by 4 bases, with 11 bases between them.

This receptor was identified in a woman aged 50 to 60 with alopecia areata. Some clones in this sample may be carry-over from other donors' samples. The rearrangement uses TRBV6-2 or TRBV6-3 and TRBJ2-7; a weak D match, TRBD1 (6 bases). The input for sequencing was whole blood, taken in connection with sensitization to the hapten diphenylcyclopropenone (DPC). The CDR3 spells CATGQTYEQYF. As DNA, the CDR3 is TGTGCCACTGGACAGACTTACGAGCAGTACTTC.